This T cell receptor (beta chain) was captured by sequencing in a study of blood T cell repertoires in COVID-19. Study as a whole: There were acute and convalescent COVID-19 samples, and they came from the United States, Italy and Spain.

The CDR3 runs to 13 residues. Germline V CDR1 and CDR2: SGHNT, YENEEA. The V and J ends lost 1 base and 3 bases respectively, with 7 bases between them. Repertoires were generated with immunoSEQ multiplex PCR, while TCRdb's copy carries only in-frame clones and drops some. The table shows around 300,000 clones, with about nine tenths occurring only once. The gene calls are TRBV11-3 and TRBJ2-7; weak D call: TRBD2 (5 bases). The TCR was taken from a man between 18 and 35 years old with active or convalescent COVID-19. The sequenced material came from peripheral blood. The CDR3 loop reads CASSLARGYEQYF. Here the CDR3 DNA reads TGTGCCAGCAGCTTAGCTCGGGGCTACGAGCAGTACTTC.